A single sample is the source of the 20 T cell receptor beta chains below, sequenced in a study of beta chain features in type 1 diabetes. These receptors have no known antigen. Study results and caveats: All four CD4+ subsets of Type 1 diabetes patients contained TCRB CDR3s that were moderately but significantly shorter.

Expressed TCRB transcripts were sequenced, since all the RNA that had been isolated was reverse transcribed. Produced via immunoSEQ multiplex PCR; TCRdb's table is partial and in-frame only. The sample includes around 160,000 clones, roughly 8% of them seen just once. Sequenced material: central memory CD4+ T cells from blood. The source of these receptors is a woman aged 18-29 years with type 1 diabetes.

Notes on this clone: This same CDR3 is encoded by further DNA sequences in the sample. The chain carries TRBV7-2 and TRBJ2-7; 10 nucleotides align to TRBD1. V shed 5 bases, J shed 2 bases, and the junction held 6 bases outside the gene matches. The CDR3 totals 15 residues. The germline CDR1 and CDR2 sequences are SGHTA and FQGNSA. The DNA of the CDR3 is TGTGCCAGCAGCCCCAGACAGGGGGCAACCTACGAGCAGTACTTC. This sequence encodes CASSPRQGATYEQYF.

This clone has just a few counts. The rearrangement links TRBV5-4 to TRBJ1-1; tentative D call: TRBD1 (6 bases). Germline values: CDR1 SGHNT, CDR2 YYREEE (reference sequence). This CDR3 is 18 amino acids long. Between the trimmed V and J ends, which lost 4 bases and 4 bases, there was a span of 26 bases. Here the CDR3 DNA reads TGTGCCAGCAGCCCCAGGGCGGGGGGCGAGGGTTGGGGCACTGAAGCTTTCTTT. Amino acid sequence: CASSPRAGGEGWGTEAFF.

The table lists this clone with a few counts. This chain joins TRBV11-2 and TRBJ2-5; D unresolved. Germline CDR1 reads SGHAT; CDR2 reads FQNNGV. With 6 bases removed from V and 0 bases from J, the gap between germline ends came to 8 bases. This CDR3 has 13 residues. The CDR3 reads CASSVYNQETQYF. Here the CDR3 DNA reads TGTGCCAGCAGTGTCTATAACCAAGAGACCCAGTACTTC.

CDR3 in DNA: TGCGCCAGCGAAAGACAGGTTCTCTACGAGCAGTACTTC. It translates to CASERQVLYEQYF. The genes are TRBV23-1 and TRBJ2-7, with D maybe TRBD1 (6 bases). TRBV23-1 falls under the ORF class, with uncertain function. CDR3 length equals 13 residues. The ends were cut back, 8 bases at V and 3 bases at J, with 14 bases in the middle.

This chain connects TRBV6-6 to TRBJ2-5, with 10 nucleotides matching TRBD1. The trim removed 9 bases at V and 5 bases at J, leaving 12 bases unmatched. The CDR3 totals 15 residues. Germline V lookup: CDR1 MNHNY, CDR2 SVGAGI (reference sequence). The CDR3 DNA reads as TGTGCCAGATCCACGGGACAGGGGCCAGCGGAGACCCAGTACTTC. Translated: CARSTGQGPAETQYF.

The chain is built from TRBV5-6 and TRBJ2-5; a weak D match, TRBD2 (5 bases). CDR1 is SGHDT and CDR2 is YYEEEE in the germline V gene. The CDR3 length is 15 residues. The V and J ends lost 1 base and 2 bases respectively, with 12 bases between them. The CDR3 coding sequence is TGTGCCAGCAGCTTGTTGCGGGCGGGTCAAGAGACCCAGTACTTC. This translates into CASSLLRAGQETQYF.

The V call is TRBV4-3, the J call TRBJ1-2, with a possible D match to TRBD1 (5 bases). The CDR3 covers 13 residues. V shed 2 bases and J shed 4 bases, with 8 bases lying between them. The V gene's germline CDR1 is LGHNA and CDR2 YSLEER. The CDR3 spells CASSQPGGYGYTF. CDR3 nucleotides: TGCGCCAGCAGCCAACCGGGGGGCTATGGCTACACCTTC.

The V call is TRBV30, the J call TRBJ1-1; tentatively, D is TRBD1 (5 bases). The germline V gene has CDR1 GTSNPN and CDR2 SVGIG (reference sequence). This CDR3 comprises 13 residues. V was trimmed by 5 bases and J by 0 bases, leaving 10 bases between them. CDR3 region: CAWQGLLNTEAFF. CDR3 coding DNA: TGTGCCTGGCAGGGACTCCTGAACACTGAAGCTTTCTTT.

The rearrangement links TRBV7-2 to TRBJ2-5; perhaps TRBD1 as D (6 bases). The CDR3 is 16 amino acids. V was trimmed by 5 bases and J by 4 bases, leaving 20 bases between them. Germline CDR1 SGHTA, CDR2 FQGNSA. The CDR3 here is CASSIQQGFAGETQYF. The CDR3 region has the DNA TGTGCCAGCAGCATCCAACAGGGTTTTGCTGGAGAGACCCAGTACTTC.

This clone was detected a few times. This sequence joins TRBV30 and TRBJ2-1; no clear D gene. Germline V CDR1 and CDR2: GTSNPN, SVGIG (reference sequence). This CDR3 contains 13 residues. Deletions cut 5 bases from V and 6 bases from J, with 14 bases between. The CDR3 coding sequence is TGTGCCTGGGACCGGTCCCGACTCAATGAGCAGTTCTTC. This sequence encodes CAWDRSRLNEQFF.

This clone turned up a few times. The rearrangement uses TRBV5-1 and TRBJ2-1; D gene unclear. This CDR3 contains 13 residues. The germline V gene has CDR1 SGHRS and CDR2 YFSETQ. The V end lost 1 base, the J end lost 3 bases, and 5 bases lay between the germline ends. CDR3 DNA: TGCGCCAGCAGCTTGCTCGGCTACAATGAGCAGTTCTTC. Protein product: CASSLLGYNEQFF.

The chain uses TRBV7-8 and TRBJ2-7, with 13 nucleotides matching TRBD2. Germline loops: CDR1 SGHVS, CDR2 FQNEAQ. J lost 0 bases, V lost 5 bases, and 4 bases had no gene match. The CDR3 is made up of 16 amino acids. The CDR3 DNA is TGTGCCAGCAGCCTCCGGACTAGCGGGAGCTCCTACGAGCAGTACTTC. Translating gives CASSLRTSGSSYEQYF.

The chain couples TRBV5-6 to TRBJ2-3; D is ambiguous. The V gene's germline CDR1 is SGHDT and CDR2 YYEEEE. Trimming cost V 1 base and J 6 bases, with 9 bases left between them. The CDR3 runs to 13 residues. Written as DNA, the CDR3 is TGTGCCAGCAGCTTGCCAGCGAGGGATACGCAGTATTTT. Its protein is CASSLPARDTQYF.

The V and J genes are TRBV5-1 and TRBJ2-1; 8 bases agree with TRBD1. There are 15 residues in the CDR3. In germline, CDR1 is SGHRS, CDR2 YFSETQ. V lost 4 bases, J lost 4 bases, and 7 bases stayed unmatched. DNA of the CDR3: TGCGCCAGCAGCCTCCCGGACAGGGAGTACAATGAGCAGTTCTTC. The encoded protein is CASSLPDREYNEQFF.

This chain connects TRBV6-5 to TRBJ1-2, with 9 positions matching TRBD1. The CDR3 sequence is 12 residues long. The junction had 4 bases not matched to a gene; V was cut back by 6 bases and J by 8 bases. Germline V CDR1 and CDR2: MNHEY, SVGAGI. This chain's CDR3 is CASSWTGDGYTF. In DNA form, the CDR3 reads TGTGCCAGCAGCTGGACAGGGGACGGCTACACCTTC.

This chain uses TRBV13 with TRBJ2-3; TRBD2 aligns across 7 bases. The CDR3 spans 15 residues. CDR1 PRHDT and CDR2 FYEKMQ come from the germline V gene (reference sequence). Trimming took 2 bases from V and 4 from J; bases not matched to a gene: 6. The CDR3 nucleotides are TGTGCCAGCAGCTTAAGGGGAGGGGCCTCAGATACGCAGTATTTT. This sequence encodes CASSLRGGASDTQYF. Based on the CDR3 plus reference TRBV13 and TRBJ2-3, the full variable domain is AAGVIQSPRHLIKEKRETATLKCYPIPRHDTVYWYQQGPGQDPQFLISFYEKMQSDKGSIPDRFSAQQFSDYHSELNMSSLELGDSALYFCASSLRGGASDTQYFGPGTRLTVL.

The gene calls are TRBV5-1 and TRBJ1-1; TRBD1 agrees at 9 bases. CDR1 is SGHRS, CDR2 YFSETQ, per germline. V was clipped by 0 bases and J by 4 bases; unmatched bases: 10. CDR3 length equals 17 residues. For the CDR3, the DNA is TGCGCCAGCAGCTTGGTCCTTTTGGGACAGGGAGGCACTGAAGCTTTCTTT. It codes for CASSLVLLGQGGTEAFF.

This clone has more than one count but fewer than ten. The CDR3, as DNA: TGTGCCAGCAGGCCAGGGGTGGGGAGCTCCTACGAGCAGTACTTC. Its protein is CASRPGVGSSYEQYF. The chain employs TRBV6-5 and TRBJ2-7; the D gene is possibly TRBD1 (6 bases). This CDR3 is 15 amino acids long. The germline V and J ends were trimmed by 6 bases and 0 bases, with 15 bases remaining between them. The germline gives CDR1 MNHEY, CDR2 SVGAGI.

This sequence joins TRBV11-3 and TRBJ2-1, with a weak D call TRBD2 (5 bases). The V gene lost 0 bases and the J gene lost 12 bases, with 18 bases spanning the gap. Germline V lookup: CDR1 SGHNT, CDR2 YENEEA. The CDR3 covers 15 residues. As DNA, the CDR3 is TGTGCCAGCAGCTTAGATCCCAAATTGCGGGCTCTGCAGTTCTTC. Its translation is CASSLDPKLRALQFF.

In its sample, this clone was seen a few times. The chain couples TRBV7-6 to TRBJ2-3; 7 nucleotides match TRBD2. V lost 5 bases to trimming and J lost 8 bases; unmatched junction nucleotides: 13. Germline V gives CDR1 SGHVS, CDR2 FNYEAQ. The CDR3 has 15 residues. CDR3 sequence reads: CASSPSVGGPVTQYF. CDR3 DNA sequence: TGTGCCAGCAGCCCGAGCGTGGGAGGGCCGGTTACGCAGTATTTT.